The next 19 T cell receptor beta chains were all read from a single sample in a study of early T cells in non-severe SARS-CoV-2 infection. MiXCR, run by TCRdb on the 5' RACE reads, gives a single entry per CDR3 protein. The repertoire has 74,000 or so distinct CDR3 sequences, 9.5% to 15% of them found once; the top ten carry 1.1%. The specimen was whole blood. Every receptor here comes from an adult who was a healthcare worker with PCR-confirmed SARS-CoV-2 infection or an uninfected control (not recorded which).

Ten or more counts support this clonotype. The CDR3 region has the DNA TGTGCCAGCAGCCACGGGTCATCCACAGATACGCAGTATTTT. Encoded protein: CASSHGSSTDTQYF. V and J are TRBV7-6 and TRBJ2-3, with D uncertain. The CDR3 length is 14 residues. Germline V lookup: CDR1 SGHVS, CDR2 FNYEAQ. V was trimmed by 5 bases and J by 2 bases, leaving 11 bases between them. Full variable domain (outside the CDR3, taken from reference TRBV7-6 and TRBJ2-3): GAGVSQSPRYKVTKRGQDVALRCDPISGHVSLYWYRQALGQGPEFLTYFNYEAQQDKSGLPNDRFSAERPEGSISTLTIQRTEQRDSAMYRCASSHGSSTDTQYFGPGTRLTVL.

This clonotype was detected a few times. The J gene is TRBJ1-5, the V gene TRBV5-5; no clear D gene. V was trimmed by 2 bases and J by 5 bases, leaving 8 bases between them. Germline loops: CDR1 SGHKS, CDR2 YYEKEE (reference sequence). The CDR3 sequence is 13 residues long. The CDR3 sequence: CASSFNRDQPQHF. CDR3 sequence (DNA): TGTGCCAGCAGCTTCAATAGAGATCAGCCCCAGCATTTT.

This clonotype was observed at least ten times. This chain uses TRBV4-2 with TRBJ1-2, with a weak D call TRBD1 (6 bases). The CDR3 has 15 amino acids. Trimming removed 3 bases from V and 1 base from J, with 12 bases in between. Germline CDR1 is LGHNA and CDR2 is YNFKEQ. As DNA, the CDR3 is TGTGCCAGCAGCCAGGGACAACTACTTAACTATGGCTACACCTTC. Its protein is CASSQGQLLNYGYTF.

This clonotype turned up a few times. Written as DNA, the CDR3 is TGTGCCACCGGTAGGGACTTCTCCTACAATGAGCAGTTCTTC. Translation gives CATGRDFSYNEQFF. The chain uses TRBV15 and TRBJ2-1; D possibly corresponds to TRBD2 (6 bases). V lost 8 bases and J lost 0, with 11 bases in between. Germline V CDR1 and CDR2: LNHNV, YYDKDF (reference sequence). The CDR3 runs 14 residues. Full variable domain (outside the CDR3, taken from reference TRBV15 and TRBJ2-1): DAMVIQNPRYQVTQFGKPVTLSCSQTLNHNVMYWYQQKSSQAPKLLFHYYDKDFNNEADTPDNFQSRRPNTSFCFLDIRSPGLGDTAMYLCATGRDFSYNEQFFGPGTRLTVL.

This clonotype has more than one count but fewer than ten. The chain has TRBV6-1 and TRBJ2-7, with a weak D call TRBD2 (6 bases). The germline gives CDR1 MNHNS, CDR2 SASEGT. This CDR3 contains 15 residues. The V end lost 7 bases, the J end lost 5 bases, and 21 bases lay between the germline ends. CDR3 nucleotide sequence: TGTGCCAGCATCAACCGTGGCGGGGTAGGCGACGAGCAGTACTTC. Amino acid sequence: CASINRGGVGDEQYF.

This rearrangement joins TRBV9 to TRBJ2-3, with 8 bases identical to TRBD2. CDR3 length equals 16 residues. The germline V gene encodes CDR1 SGDLS and CDR2 YYNGEE. V lost 2 bases to trimming and J lost 3 bases; unmatched junction nucleotides: 8. The CDR3 protein is CASSVGLAKRTDTQYF. The CDR3 DNA reads TGTGCCAGCAGCGTCGGACTAGCCAAAAGAACAGATACGCAGTATTTT.

The gene calls are TRBV7-9 and TRBJ2-5; 11 bases fit TRBD1. The germline CDR1 and CDR2 sequences are SEHNR and FQNEAQ (reference sequence). After removal of 5 bases from V and 3 bases from J, the junction contained 5 bases not matched to a gene. CDR3 length equals 15 residues. The CDR3: CASSPRGQGEETQYF. The CDR3, as DNA: TGTGCCAGCAGCCCCCGGGGACAGGGGGAAGAGACCCAGTACTTC. The variable domain in full, completed from reference TRBV7-9 and TRBJ2-5, reads DTGVSQNPRHKITKRGQNVTFRCDPISEHNRLYWYRQTLGQGPEFLTYFQNEAQLEKSRLLSDRFSAERPKGSFSTLEIQRTEQGDSAMYLCASSPRGQGEETQYFGPGTRLLVL.

This clonotype was seen at least ten times. The V gene is TRBV29-1, the J gene TRBJ2-1; 7 bases line up with TRBD1. V lost 6 bases to trimming and J lost 6 bases; unmatched junction nucleotides: 5. Looked up from germline, CDR1 is SQVTM and CDR2 is ANQGSEA. This CDR3 region has 12 residues. Here the CDR3 DNA reads TGCAGCGTCGTTGGACAGGTCAATGAGCAGTTCTTC. The encoded protein is CSVVGQVNEQFF.

This clonotype was seen a handful of times. The genes are TRBV7-9 and TRBJ2-7; D is uncertain. CDR3 length: 12 residues. Trimming left V 5 bases short and J 7 bases short, with 12 bases between. Per the germline V gene, CDR1 is SEHNR and CDR2 is FQNEAQ (reference sequence). The CDR3 DNA is TGTGCCAGCAGCCGCCAGGATCGGGAGCAGTACTTC. This encodes CASSRQDREQYF.

The J gene is TRBJ1-1, the V gene TRBV7-2; D is perhaps TRBD1 (5 bases). V gave up 7 bases and J gave up 1 base, with 10 bases separating them. The CDR3 spans 13 residues. The germline V gene has CDR1 SGHTA and CDR2 FQGNSA. CDR3 loop: CASNRQQNTEAFF. The CDR3 DNA reads as TGTGCCAGCAACAGACAGCAGAACACTGAAGCTTTCTTT. The whole variable domain, filled in from reference TRBV7-2 and TRBJ1-1, reads GAGVSQSPSNKVTEKGKDVELRCDPISGHTALYWYRQSLGQGLEFLIYFQGNSAPDKSGLPSDRFSAERTGGSVSTLTIQRTQQEDSAVYLCASNRQQNTEAFFGQGTRLTVV.

This clonotype has a handful of counts. The chain uses TRBV15 and TRBJ1-2, with TRBD1 as a possible D gene (5 bases). This CDR3 spans 14 amino acids. Germline V gene data show CDR1 as LNHNV and CDR2 as YYDKDF (reference sequence). Trimming stripped 5 bases from V and 4 bases from J, with 14 bases between. This chain's CDR3 is CATSPTEGIYGYTF. The CDR3 coding sequence is TGTGCCACCAGCCCAACTGAGGGGATCTATGGCTACACCTTC.

The J gene is TRBJ2-3, the V gene TRBV29-1; D is possibly TRBD2 (5 bases). The CDR3 sequence is 12 residues long. Germline CDR1 and CDR2: SQVTM and ANQGSEA. With 4 bases removed from V and 2 bases from J, the gap between germline ends came to 7 bases. For the CDR3, the DNA is TGCAGCGTTGGACTACTCACAGATACGCAGTATTTT. It encodes CSVGLLTDTQYF.

J is TRBJ1-1 and V is TRBV6-1; unclear D gene. The V end lost 3 bases, the J end lost 2 bases, and 4 bases lay between the germline ends. Looked up from germline, CDR1 is MNHNS and CDR2 is SASEGT. CDR3 length: 12 residues. For the CDR3, the DNA is TGTGCCAGCAGTGATATAAACACTGAAGCTTTCTTT. It is translated as CASSDINTEAFF.

This clonotype showed up just a few times. CDR3 in amino acids: CASSQDHSYNEQFF. Written as DNA, the CDR3 is TGCGCCAGCAGCCAAGATCACAGCTACAATGAGCAGTTCTTC. The chain employs TRBV4-3 and TRBJ2-1; no reliable D call. CDR1 and CDR2 (germline): LGHNA, YSLEER. The CDR3 is 14 amino acids. V was clipped by 0 bases and J by 3 bases, with 6 bases between them.

A few counts support this clonotype. The chain couples TRBV9 to TRBJ2-1, with D perhaps TRBD2 (6 bases). CDR3 size: 12 residues. With 7 bases removed from V and 5 bases from J, the gap between germline ends came to 10 bases. Germline CDR1 and CDR2: SGDLS and YYNGEE. This CDR3 reads CASGSGDNEQFF. In nucleotides, the CDR3 is TGTGCCAGCGGTAGCGGAGACAATGAGCAGTTCTTC.

This clonotype turned up a few times. The chain is built from TRBV7-9 and TRBJ1-5, with D tentatively TRBD1 (6 bases). Deletions cut 3 bases from V and 7 bases from J, with 13 bases between. The germline gives CDR1 SEHNR, CDR2 FQNEAQ (reference sequence). This CDR3 is built from 14 residues. CDR3 nucleotides: TGTGCCAGCAGCTTGGAGGGGGGTCGGCAGCCCCAGCATTTT. Translation gives CASSLEGGRQPQHF. The full variable domain, completed using reference TRBV7-9 and TRBJ1-5, is DTGVSQNPRHKITKRGQNVTFRCDPISEHNRLYWYRQTLGQGPEFLTYFQNEAQLEKSRLLSDRFSAERPKGSFSTLEIQRTEQGDSAMYLCASSLEGGRQPQHFGDGTRLSIL.

This clonotype was observed at least ten times. The chain joins TRBV9 to TRBJ2-3; D gene ambiguous. Trimming cost V 0 bases and J 0 bases, with 11 bases left between them. This CDR3 is built from 16 residues. Germline V gene data show CDR1 as SGDLS and CDR2 as YYNGEE. The CDR3 DNA reads as TGTGCCAGCAGCGTAGGGTCCCTAGAGAGCACAGATACGCAGTATTTT. Protein: CASSVGSLESTDTQYF.

This clonotype was picked up many times. The CDR3 DNA follows: TGCGCCAGCAGCCAAGAGGGTGGAGGGTTTGGGGCCAACGTCCTGACTTTC. Amino acid sequence: CASSQEGGGFGANVLTF. V gene TRBV4-3 combines with J gene TRBJ2-6; maybe TRBD2 (6 bases). The length of the CDR3 is 17 residues. The V end was cut by 0 bases, the J end by 3 bases, with 12 bases between. Germline CDR1 is LGHNA and CDR2 is YSLEER.

The rearrangement uses TRBV4-3 and TRBJ2-7, with TRBD2 matching over 9 bases. V shed 0 bases, J shed 2 bases, and the junction held 8 bases outside the gene matches. This CDR3 is 17 amino acids long. CDR1 and CDR2 (germline): LGHNA, YSLEER. The CDR3 is CASSQDLSGSVTYEQYF. The CDR3 DNA is TGCGCCAGCAGCCAAGATCTTAGCGGGAGTGTCACCTACGAGCAGTACTTC.